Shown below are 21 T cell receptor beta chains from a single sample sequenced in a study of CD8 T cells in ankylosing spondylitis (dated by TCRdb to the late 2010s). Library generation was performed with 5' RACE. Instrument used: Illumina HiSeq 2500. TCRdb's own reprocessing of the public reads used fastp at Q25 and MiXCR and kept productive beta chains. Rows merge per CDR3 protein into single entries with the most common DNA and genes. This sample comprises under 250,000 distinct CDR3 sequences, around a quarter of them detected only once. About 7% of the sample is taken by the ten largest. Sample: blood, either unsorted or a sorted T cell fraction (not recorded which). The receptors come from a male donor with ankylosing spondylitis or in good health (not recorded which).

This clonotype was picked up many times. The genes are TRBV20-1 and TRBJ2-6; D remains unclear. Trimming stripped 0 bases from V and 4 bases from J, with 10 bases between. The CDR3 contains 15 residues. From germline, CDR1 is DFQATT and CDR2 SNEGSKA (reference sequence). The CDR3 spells CSARESGVGANVLTF. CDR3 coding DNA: TGCAGTGCTAGAGAGAGTGGGGTCGGGGCCAACGTCCTGACTTTC.

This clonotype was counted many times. In DNA form, the CDR3 reads TGTGCCAGCAGTTTATCAGGAGGGGGCGGGCGTGAGCAGTTCTTC. Amino acid sequence: CASSLSGGGGREQFF. The chain carries TRBV27 and TRBJ2-1; TRBD1 is a possible D gene (7 bases). Germline values: CDR1 MNHEY, CDR2 SMNVEV (reference sequence). CDR3 length: 15 residues. Trimming left V 0 bases short and J 9 bases short, with 15 bases between.

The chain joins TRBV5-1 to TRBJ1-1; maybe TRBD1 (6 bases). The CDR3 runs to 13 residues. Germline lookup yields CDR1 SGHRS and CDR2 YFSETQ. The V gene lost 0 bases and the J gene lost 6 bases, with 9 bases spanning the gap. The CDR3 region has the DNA TGCGCCAGCAGCTTGGCACAGGGTCCTGAAGCTTTCTTT. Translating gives CASSLAQGPEAFF. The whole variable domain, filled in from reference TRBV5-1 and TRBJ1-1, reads KAGVTQTPRYLIKTRGQQVTLSCSPISGHRSVSWYQQTPGQGLQFLFEYFSETQRNKGNFPGRFSGRQFSNSRSEMNVSTLELGDSALYLCASSLAQGPEAFFGQGTRLTVV.

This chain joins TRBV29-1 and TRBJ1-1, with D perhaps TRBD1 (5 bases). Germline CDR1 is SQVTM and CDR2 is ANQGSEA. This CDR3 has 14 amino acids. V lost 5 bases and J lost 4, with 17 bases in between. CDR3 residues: CSVCLEGRITEAFF. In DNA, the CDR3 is TGCAGCGTTTGCCTGGAGGGGAGAATCACTGAAGCTTTCTTT.

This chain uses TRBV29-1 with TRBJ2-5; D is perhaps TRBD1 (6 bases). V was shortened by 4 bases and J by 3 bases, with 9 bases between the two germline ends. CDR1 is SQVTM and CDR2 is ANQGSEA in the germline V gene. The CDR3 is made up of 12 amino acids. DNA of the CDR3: TGCAGCGTTGGGACAGATAAAGAGACCCAGTACTTC. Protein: CSVGTDKETQYF.

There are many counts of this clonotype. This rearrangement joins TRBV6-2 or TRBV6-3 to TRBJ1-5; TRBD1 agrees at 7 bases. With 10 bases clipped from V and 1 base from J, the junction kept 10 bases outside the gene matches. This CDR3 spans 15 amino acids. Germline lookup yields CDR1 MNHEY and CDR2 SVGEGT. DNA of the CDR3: TGTGCCACTAAAGACAGGGATAGGAGCAATCAGCCCCAGCATTTT. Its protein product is CATKDRDRSNQPQHF.

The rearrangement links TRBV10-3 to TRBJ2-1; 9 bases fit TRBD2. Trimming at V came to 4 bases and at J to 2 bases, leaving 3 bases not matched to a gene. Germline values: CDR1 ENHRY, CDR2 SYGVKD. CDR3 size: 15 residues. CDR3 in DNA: TGTGCCATCAGTGTGAGCGGGGGGACCTACAATGAGCAGTTCTTC. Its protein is CAISVSGGTYNEQFF.

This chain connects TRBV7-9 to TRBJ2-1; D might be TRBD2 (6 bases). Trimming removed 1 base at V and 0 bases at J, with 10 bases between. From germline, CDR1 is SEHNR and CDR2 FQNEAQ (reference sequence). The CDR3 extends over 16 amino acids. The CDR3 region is CASSLGRGSSYNEQFF. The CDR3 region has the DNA TGTGCCAGCAGCTTAGGGCGGGGCTCCTCCTACAATGAGCAGTTCTTC.

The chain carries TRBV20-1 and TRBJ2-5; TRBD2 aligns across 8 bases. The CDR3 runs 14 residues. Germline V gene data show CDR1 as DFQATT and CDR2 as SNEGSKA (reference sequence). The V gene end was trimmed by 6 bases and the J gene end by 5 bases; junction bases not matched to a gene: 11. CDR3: CSARVAGRGETQYF. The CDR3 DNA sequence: TGCAGTGCCAGGGTAGCGGGACGCGGTGAGACCCAGTACTTC.

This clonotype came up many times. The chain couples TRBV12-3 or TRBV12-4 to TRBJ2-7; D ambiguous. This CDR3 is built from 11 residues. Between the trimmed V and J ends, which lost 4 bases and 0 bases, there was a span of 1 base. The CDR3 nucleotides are TGTGCCAGCAGTTACTCCTACGAGCAGTACTTC. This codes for CASSYSYEQYF.

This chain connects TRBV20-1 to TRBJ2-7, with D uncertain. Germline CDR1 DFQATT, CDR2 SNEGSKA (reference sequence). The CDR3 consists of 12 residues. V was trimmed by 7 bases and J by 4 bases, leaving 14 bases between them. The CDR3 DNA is TGCAGTGTCAGCCAAAGGCCATACGAGCAGTACTTC. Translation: CSVSQRPYEQYF.

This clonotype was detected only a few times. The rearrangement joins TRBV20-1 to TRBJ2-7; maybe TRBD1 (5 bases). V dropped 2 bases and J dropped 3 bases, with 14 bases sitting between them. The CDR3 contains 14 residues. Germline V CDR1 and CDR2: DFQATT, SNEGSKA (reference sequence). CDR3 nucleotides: TGCAGTGCTAGACCTAGACAGAGGATCTACGAGCAGTACTTC. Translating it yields CSARPRQRIYEQYF.

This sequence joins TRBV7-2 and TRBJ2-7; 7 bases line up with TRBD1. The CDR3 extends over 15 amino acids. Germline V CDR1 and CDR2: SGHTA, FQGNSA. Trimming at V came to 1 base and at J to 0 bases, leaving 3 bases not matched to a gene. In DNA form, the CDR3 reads TGTGCCAGCAGCTTAGACCCAGGGGGCTCCTACGAGCAGTACTTC. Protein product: CASSLDPGGSYEQYF.

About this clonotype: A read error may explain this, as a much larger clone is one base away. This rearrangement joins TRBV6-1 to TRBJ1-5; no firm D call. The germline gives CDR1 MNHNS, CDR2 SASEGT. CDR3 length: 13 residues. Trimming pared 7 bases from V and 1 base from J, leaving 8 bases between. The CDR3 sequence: CASIWESNQPQHF. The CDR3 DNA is TGTGCCAGCATCTGGGAGAGCAATCAGCCCCAGCATTTT.

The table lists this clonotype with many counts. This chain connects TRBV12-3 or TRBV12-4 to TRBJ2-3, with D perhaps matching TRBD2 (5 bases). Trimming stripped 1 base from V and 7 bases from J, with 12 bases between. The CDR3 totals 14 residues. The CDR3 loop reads CASSLGANGNTQYF. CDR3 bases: TGTGCCAGCAGTTTAGGGGCAAACGGGAATACGCAGTATTTT.

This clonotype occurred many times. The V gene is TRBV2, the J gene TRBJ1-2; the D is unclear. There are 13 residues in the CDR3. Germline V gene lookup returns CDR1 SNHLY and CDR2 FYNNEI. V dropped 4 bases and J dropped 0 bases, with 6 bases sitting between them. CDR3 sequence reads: CASSVASNYGYTF. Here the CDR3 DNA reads TGTGCCAGCAGTGTTGCTTCTAACTATGGCTACACCTTC.

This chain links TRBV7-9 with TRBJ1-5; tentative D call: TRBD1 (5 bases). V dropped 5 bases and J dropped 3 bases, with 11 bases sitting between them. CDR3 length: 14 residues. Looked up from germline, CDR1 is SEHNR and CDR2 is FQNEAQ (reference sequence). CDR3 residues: CASSIDSSNQPQHF. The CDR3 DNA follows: TGTGCCAGCAGCATCGACAGTTCCAATCAGCCCCAGCATTTT.

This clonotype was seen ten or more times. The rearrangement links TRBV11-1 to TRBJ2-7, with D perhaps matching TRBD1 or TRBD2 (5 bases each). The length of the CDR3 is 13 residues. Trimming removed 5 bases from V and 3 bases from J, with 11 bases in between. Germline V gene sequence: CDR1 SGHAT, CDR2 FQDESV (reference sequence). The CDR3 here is CASSHMRGYEQYF. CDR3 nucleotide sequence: TGTGCCAGCAGCCACATGAGGGGCTACGAGCAGTACTTC. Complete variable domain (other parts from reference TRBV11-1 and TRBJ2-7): EAEVAQSPRYKITEKSQAVAFWCDPISGHATLYWYRQILGQGPELLVQFQDESVVDDSQLPKDRFSAERLKGVDSTLKIQPAELGDSAMYLCASSHMRGYEQYFGPGTRLTVT.

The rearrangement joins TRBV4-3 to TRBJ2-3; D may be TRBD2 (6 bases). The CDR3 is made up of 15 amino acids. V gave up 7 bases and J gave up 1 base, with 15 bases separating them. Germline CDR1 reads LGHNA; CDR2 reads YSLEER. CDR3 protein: CASTLRASGTDTQYF. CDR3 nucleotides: TGCGCCAGCACCCTTCGGGCTAGCGGCACAGATACGCAGTATTTT.

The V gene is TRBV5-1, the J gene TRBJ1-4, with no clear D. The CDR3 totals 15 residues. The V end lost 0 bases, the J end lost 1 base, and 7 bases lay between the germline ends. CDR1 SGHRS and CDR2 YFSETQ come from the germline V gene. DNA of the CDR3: TGCGCCAGCAGCTTGGGATCGGTAACTAATGAAAAACTGTTTTTT. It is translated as CASSLGSVTNEKLFF.

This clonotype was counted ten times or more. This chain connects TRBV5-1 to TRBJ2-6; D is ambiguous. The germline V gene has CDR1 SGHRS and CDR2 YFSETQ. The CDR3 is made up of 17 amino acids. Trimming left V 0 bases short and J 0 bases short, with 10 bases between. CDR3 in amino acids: CASSLVAPSSGANVLTF. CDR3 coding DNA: TGCGCCAGCAGCTTGGTGGCACCTAGCTCTGGGGCCAACGTCCTGACTTTC.